These 8 T cell receptor beta chains share one sample of origin, sequenced in a study of persistence of HIV-infected CD4 T cells. The antigens of these receptors remain unknown. The stimulus was lysate of CMV-infected fibroblasts, roughly 9.2 ug/mL. Responding CD4+ T cells were sorted by upregulation of both CD40 ligand and CD69. The libraries were made with immunoSEQ version 4 in survey mode. The assay was immunoSEQ multiplex PCR, and TCRdb's table has in-frame clones only and misses some. The sample includes roughly 20,000 clones, around three fifths seen only once; the top ten take 6.5% to 8.5%. The source material was CD4+ T cells sorted from PBMCs after roughly 19-hour stimulation, sampled from a patient who received antiretroviral therapy. These receptors originate from an adult woman with HIV who was CMV-seropositive.

By share, this clone ranks as medium-sized (0.01 to 0.1%). This CDR3 is CASSPHSGGTNEKLFF. In DNA form, the CDR3 reads TGTGCCAGCAGCCCCCACTCAGGGGGCACTAATGAAAAACTGTTTTTT. V gene TRBV9 combines with J gene TRBJ1-4; 8 bases align to TRBD1. The CDR3 consists of 16 residues. J lost 2 bases, V lost 4 bases, and 7 bases had no gene match. The V gene's germline CDR1 is SGDLS and CDR2 YYNGEE.

The chain recombines TRBV7-4 with TRBJ1-5; no clear D gene. The CDR3 is 16 amino acids. The germline V gene has CDR1 SGHVT and CDR2 SQSDAQ. V was clipped by 1 base and J by 0 bases, with 10 bases between them. Written as DNA, the CDR3 is TGTGCCAGCAGCTTAGATTGGGTCTATAGCAATCAGCCCCAGCATTTT. It yields the protein CASSLDWVYSNQPQHF.

V usage is TRBV5-4 and J usage is TRBJ2-1; 8 nucleotides align to TRBD2. CDR1 SGHNT and CDR2 YYREEE come from the germline V gene (reference sequence). This CDR3 is built from 15 residues. The J segment lost 3 bases and the V segment lost 4 bases, leaving 6 bases of the junction unmatched. In nucleotides, the CDR3 is TGTGCCAGCAGCGCACCCGGGACTAGCTACAATGAGCAGTTCTTC. Translating it yields CASSAPGTSYNEQFF.

The chain links TRBV30 to TRBJ2-4; 7 bases align to TRBD1. The CDR3 loop spans 16 amino acids. CDR1 is GTSNPN, CDR2 SVGIG, per germline (reference sequence). J gave up 0 bases and V 4 bases, and 9 bases lay outside the gene matches. CDR3 sequence: CAWTPGQLLAKNIQYF. CDR3 nucleotide sequence: TGTGCCTGGACTCCGGGACAGCTTTTAGCCAAAAACATTCAGTACTTC.

V gene TRBV6-5 combines with J gene TRBJ2-1, with D unclear. V was clipped by 4 bases and J by 4 bases, with 14 bases between them. From germline, CDR1 is MNHEY and CDR2 SVGAGI. CDR3 length: 15 amino acids. The CDR3 spells CASSSKTREYNEQFF. The CDR3 DNA reads TGTGCCAGCAGTTCTAAGACAAGAGAGTACAATGAGCAGTTCTTC.

J is TRBJ2-1 and V is TRBV29-1, with a tentative D call TRBD1 (6 bases). The V end was cut by 7 bases, the J end by 0 bases, with 10 bases between. CDR1 is SQVTM, CDR2 ANQGSEA, per germline. There are 13 residues in the CDR3. The CDR3 nucleotides read TGCAGCGGGACAGCGAGCTCCTACAATGAGCAGTTCTTC. Its translation is CSGTASSYNEQFF.

This clone was seen just once. This chain uses TRBV19 with TRBJ1-4; possibly TRBD1 for D (6 bases). The germline gives CDR1 LNHDA, CDR2 SQIVND (reference sequence). The CDR3 spans 14 residues. V lost 5 bases and J lost 5, with 12 bases in between. This chain's CDR3 is CASSVDSWNEKLFF. CDR3 DNA sequence: TGTGCCAGTAGTGTGGACAGCTGGAATGAAAAACTGTTTTTT. The variable domain in full, completed from reference TRBV19 and TRBJ1-4, reads DGGITQSPKYLFRKEGQNVTLSCEQNLNHDAMYWYRQDPGQGLRLIYYSQIVNDFQKGDIAEGYSVSREKKESFPLTVTSAQKNPTAFYLCASSVDSWNEKLFFGSGTQLSVL.

This clone is categorized as medium-sized. The chain couples TRBV5-1 to TRBJ2-1; maybe TRBD1 (6 bases). Trimming cost V 1 base and J 9 bases, with 14 bases left between them. The CDR3 totals 14 residues. Germline V gene sequence: CDR1 SGHRS, CDR2 YFSETQ. The DNA of the CDR3 is TGCGCCAGCAGCTTGATACAGGGCTATGGTGAGCAGTTCTTC. This translates into CASSLIQGYGEQFF.